This entry concerns a single T cell receptor beta chain. The data derive from a study of blood T cell repertoires in COVID-19. On the study more broadly: Sample material is recorded as cDNA or gDNA derived from T cells, B-cell-depleted T cells, or PBMCs.

Individuals aged 18 to 89 years were recruited from approximately 24 US areas. Cohort allocation depended upon clinical history that participants reported. Germline V gene data show CDR1 as LNHDA and CDR2 as SQIVND (reference sequence). This CDR3 is built from 16 residues. The germline V and J ends were trimmed by 5 bases and 3 bases, with 17 bases remaining between them. In the original processing: Amplification with reference gene primers provided the estimates of nucleated cell counts. Data came from immunoSEQ multiplex PCR; TCRdb stores just in-frame clones and leaves some out. From that table come the V and J calls and clone size; the DNA was used to work out D and trimming. The sample shows some 200,000 clones, approximately 90% of them seen only once.

The sequenced sample was PBMCs or T cells enriched from blood (not recorded which). The chain uses TRBV19 and TRBJ1-5; a weak D match, TRBD1 (6 bases). The receptor was derived from a man younger than 35 with acute COVID-19. The CDR3 reads CASSRRHRETNQPQHF. DNA of the CDR3: TGTGCCAGTAGTCGCCGCCACAGGGAAACCAATCAGCCCCAGCATTTT.